This TCR beta chain was sequenced in a study of T cell changes during pregnancy in multiple sclerosis. This clone was detected once. TCRdb's copy holds only in-frame clones and misses some; the assay was immunoSEQ multiplex PCR. The sample has 90,000 to 120,000 clones; around 93% are singletons. This CDR3 region has 15 residues. Unmatched junction bases numbered 12, after V lost 5 bases and J lost 6 bases. The germline V gene encodes CDR1 SGHDT and CDR2 YYEEEE. This TCR was sampled from a female donor with multiple sclerosis, enrolled in a pregnancy study. The chain links TRBV5-6 to TRBJ2-7; TRBD1 matches 9 bases. Source: peripheral blood, taken before pregnancy. The CDR3 protein is CASRHVRDRAVEQYF. Written as DNA, the CDR3 is TGTGCCAGCAGGCACGTCCGGGACAGGGCTGTCGAGCAGTACTTC.